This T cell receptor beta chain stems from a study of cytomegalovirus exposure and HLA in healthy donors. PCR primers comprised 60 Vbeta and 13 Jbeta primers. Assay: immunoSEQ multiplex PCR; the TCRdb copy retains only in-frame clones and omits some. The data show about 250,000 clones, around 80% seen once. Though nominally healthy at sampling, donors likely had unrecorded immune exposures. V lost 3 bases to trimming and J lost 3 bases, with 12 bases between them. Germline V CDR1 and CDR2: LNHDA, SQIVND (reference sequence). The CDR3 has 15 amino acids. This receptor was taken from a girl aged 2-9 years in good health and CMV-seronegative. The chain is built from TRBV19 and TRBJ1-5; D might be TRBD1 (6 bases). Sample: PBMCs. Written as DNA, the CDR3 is TGTGCCAGTAGTATCTTCGGACAGCTCAATCAGCCCCAGCATTTT. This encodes CASSIFGQLNQPQHF.